This T cell receptor beta chain is from a study of identical twins. Findings of the study overall: Cross-sectional statistical analysis, not tracking of the same donors, underpinned the conclusions. Abundant beta clonotypes from cord blood had fewer insertions, unlike memory repertoires, which showed none.

TCRdb recomputed calls from the 5' RACE reads with MiXCR, one row per CDR3 protein. This sample has around 960,000 distinct CDR3 sequences, with around 12% found just once. V was shortened by 3 bases and J by 2 bases, with 8 bases between the two germline ends. CDR1 is KGHSH, CDR2 LQKENI, per germline. The CDR3 totals 14 residues. With respect to this clonotype: The antigen is not known.

The sample was also reused in another study, on yellow fever vaccine responses in identical twins.

The sample taken for sequencing was PBMCs. The chain couples TRBV18 to TRBJ2-1, with D maybe TRBD1 (5 bases). This TCR derives from a woman younger than 35 in good health. The CDR3: CASSPAGPYNEQFF. In nucleotides, the CDR3 is TGTGCCAGCTCACCGGCAGGGCCCTACAATGAGCAGTTCTTC.